This T cell receptor beta chain emerged from a study of cytomegalovirus exposure and HLA in healthy donors. Study findings and constraints: Researchers had no immune exposure information except CMV serostatus available.

PCR used 60 Vbeta primers and 13 Jbeta primers. Sequenced by immunoSEQ multiplex PCR; TCRdb stores in-frame clones only, minus some. The ten top clones account for about 0.8%, within a sample of around 200,000 clones. The V gene's germline CDR1 is KGHSH and CDR2 LQKENI. The CDR3 has 15 amino acids. The J segment lost 6 bases and the V segment lost 5 bases, leaving 11 bases of the junction unmatched. Regarding this clone: The antigen is undetermined.

Sequenced: PBMCs. The receptor comes from a woman aged 18-29 years in good health and CMV-seropositive. The genes are TRBV18 and TRBJ1-1, with 8 bases lining up with TRBD1. Written as DNA, the CDR3 is TGTGCCAGCTCAATTGCAACAGGGGGGGAGGCTGAAGCTTTCTTT. Its translation: CASSIATGGEAEAFF.